The present TCR beta chain was sequenced within a study of T cells in localized non-small cell lung cancer. Study findings and constraints: Elevated circulating T cell density in blood was associated with longer overall survival. Uninvolved nearby lung showed the greatest T cell clonality, exceeding that found in tumor. Because sequencing included only one region (of the tumor), heterogeneity remains possible.

Each adjacent lung sample was taken at least 2 cm from the tumor margin and was free of atypia. Assay used: immunoSEQ multiplex PCR; TCRdb lists only in-frame clones, some missing. The sample holds about 2,500 clones, about two fifths seen once. Germline V gene data show CDR1 as ENHRY and CDR2 as SYGVKD. The CDR3 loop spans 13 amino acids. Trimming shortened V by 2 bases and J by 8 bases, and 12 bases separated the two germline ends. Comment on this clone: Its specificity is not known.

This material consisted of normal lung tissue next to the tumor, taken before any cancer treatment. The TCR sequence derives from a man aged 40-75 years with stage II lung adenocarcinoma. This rearrangement joins TRBV10-3 to TRBJ1-1, with D possibly matching TRBD1 (6 bases). The CDR3 loop is CAISEGGRVEAFF. The CDR3 region has the DNA TGTGCCATCAGTGAGGGGGGCAGGGTGGAAGCTTTCTTT.